The rows below give T cell receptor beta chains drawn from one sample of a study of T cell repertoires in ileal Crohn's disease. Measured with immunoSEQ multiplex PCR; TCRdb has only the in-frame clones, and not every one. Of a few thousand clones in the sample, about 80% are singletons; the top ten hold around an eighth. What was sequenced was ileal tissue. These receptors were obtained from an adult with Crohn's disease. Both conserved end residues are part of each CDR3. A D gene is named only where the DNA matches it firmly. The listing skips clone size in some rows; elsewhere it reads once, few, many or a size class.

j_call: TRBJ1-2; d_call: TRBD1; clone_size: -; v_call: TRBV10-3; cdr3_aa: CAISETGANYGYTF; cdr3_nt: TGTGCCATCAGTGAGACAGGGGCCAACTATGGCTACACCTTC
j_call: TRBJ2-5; d_call: TRBD2; clone_size: -; v_call: TRBV6-1; cdr3_aa: CASSEASGGQETQYF; cdr3_nt: TGTGCCAGCAGTGAAGCTAGCGGGGGGCAAGAGACCCAGTACTTC
j_call: TRBJ1-2; d_call: -; clone_size: large; v_call: TRBV10-1; cdr3_aa: CASATWTDGYTF; cdr3_nt: TGCGCCAGCGCGACATGGACAGATGGCTACACCTTC
j_call: TRBJ2-1; d_call: -; clone_size: -; v_call: TRBV7-2; cdr3_aa: CASSLGGNSYNEQFF; cdr3_nt: TGTGCCAGCAGCTTAGGCGGGAACTCCTACAATGAGCAGTTCTTC
j_call: TRBJ2-3; d_call: -; clone_size: large; v_call: TRBV5-4; cdr3_aa: CASSRGADTQYF; cdr3_nt: TGTGCCAGCAGCCGCGGGGCAGATACGCAGTATTTT
j_call: TRBJ1-1; d_call: -; clone_size: -; v_call: TRBV11-3; cdr3_aa: CASSLGLLLNTEAFF; cdr3_nt: TGTGCCAGCAGCTTAGGCCTCCTGCTAAACACTGAAGCTTTCTTT
j_call: TRBJ1-2; d_call: -; clone_size: -; v_call: TRBV4-2; cdr3_aa: CASSRTNGDYGYTF; cdr3_nt: TGTGCCAGCAGCCGAACAAACGGGGACTATGGCTACACCTTC
j_call: TRBJ2-7; d_call: -; clone_size: -; v_call: TRBV18; cdr3_aa: CASSPLQDYEQYF; cdr3_nt: TGTGCCAGCTCACCACTCCAGGACTACGAGCAGTACTTC
j_call: TRBJ1-6; d_call: TRBD1; clone_size: -; v_call: TRBV15; cdr3_aa: CATSRPRQGFLGSPLHF; cdr3_nt: TGTGCCACCAGCAGACCAAGACAGGGATTTTTAGGGTCACCCCTCCACTTT
j_call: TRBJ1-1; d_call: -; clone_size: -; v_call: TRBV10-3; cdr3_aa: CAISESETEAFF; cdr3_nt: TGTGCCATCAGTGAGTCAGAGACTGAAGCTTTCTTT
j_call: TRBJ1-1; d_call: -; clone_size: large; v_call: TRBV4-3; cdr3_aa: CASSQDSRSVAEAFF; cdr3_nt: TGCGCCAGCAGCCAAGATTCGCGGTCTGTCGCTGAAGCTTTCTTT
j_call: TRBJ1-1; d_call: TRBD1; clone_size: -; v_call: TRBV5-6; cdr3_aa: CASSSTGVMNTEAFF; cdr3_nt: TGTGCCAGCAGCTCGACAGGGGTAATGAACACTGAAGCTTTCTTT
j_call: TRBJ2-5; d_call: TRBD1; clone_size: -; v_call: TRBV27; cdr3_aa: CASSSWTGGNQETQYF; cdr3_nt: TGTGCCAGCAGTTCCTGGACAGGGGGCAACCAAGAGACCCAGTACTTC
j_call: TRBJ2-2; d_call: TRBD1; clone_size: few; v_call: TRBV5-5; cdr3_aa: CASSIGTASNTGELFF; cdr3_nt: TGTGCCAGCAGTATAGGGACAGCATCGAACACCGGGGAGCTGTTTTTT